A selection of T cell receptor beta chains follows, all from one sample in a study of OX40 agonist ivuxolimab in advanced cancers. Clones were sequenced by immunoSEQ multiplex PCR, and TCRdb holds only the in-frame ones, with some missing. The table shows 13,000 or so clones, with 65% to 85% occurring only once. Sample: CD4+ or CD8+ T cells sorted from blood, taken in a trial of the OX40 agonist ivuxolimab. Source of these receptors: an adult with an advanced solid tumor such as melanoma, head and neck, liver or kidney cancer. Each CDR3 is given with its conserved first and last residue. Fields, in order: V gene, J gene, D gene, clone size, CDR3 DNA, CDR3 protein. The D gene is left open where the match is weak. Clone size is shown for a subset of rows, as once, few, many or a class of expanded clone.

TRBV6-6	TRBJ2-1	.	.	TGTGCCAGCACTCCCAACGGCCATGAGCAGTTCTTC	CASTPNGHEQFF
TRBV15	TRBJ1-2	.	.	TGTGCCACCAGCAGAGATGCCACAAGCACCTATGGCTACACCTTC	CATSRDATSTYGYTF
TRBV27	TRBJ2-7	TRBD2	.	TGTGCCAGCAGGTGGGGGGGCGAGCAGTACTTC	CASRWGGEQYF
TRBV11-3	TRBJ2-7	TRBD2	.	TGTGCCAGCAGCTCCCGGACTAGCCTATTTCCCTACGAGCAGTACTTC	CASSSRTSLFPYEQYF
TRBV10-2	TRBJ2-7	.	once	TGCGCCAGCATAGGCCTAGTCGAGGGAAGCTCCTACGAGCAGTACTTC	CASIGLVEGSSYEQYF
TRBV4-1	TRBJ1-4	.	medium-sized	TGCGCCAGCGGACAGCAATCTAATGAAAAACTGTTTTTT	CASGQQSNEKLFF
TRBV11-2	TRBJ1-6	.	once	TGTGCCAGCAGCTCCTCCGGACAGCAGGGCTCACCCCTCCACTTT	CASSSSGQQGSPLHF
TRBV28	TRBJ2-7	.	.	TGTGCCAGCAATCCTCTTCGACAGGATCTTGGCTACGAGCAGTACTTC	CASNPLRQDLGYEQYF
TRBV6-1	TRBJ1-4	TRBD1	once	TGTGCCAGCAGCTACAGGGGGCTCAATGAAAAACTGTTTTTT	CASSYRGLNEKLFF
TRBV27	TRBJ2-2	TRBD2	.	TGTGCCAGCAGATTCTCTAGCGGGGTTAACACCGGGGAGCTGTTTTTT	CASRFSSGVNTGELFF
TRBV9	TRBJ2-1	TRBD2	.	TGTGCCAGCAGCGTAGATTGGACTAGCGGGGGGGATGAGCAGTTCTTC	CASSVDWTSGGDEQFF
TRBV5-6	TRBJ2-5	TRBD2	.	TGTGCCAGCAGCTTGGAGGTAGCGGGGTACCAAGAGACCCAGTACTTC	CASSLEVAGYQETQYF
TRBV6-4	TRBJ2-2	.	few	TGTGCCAGCAGTGACGGAGACACCGGGGAGCTGTTTTTT	CASSDGDTGELFF
TRBV7-8	TRBJ1-5	.	medium-sized	TGTGCCAGCAGCGCAAGGACAGACCAAGGGCCCCAGCATTTT	CASSARTDQGPQHF
TRBV29-1	TRBJ1-1	.	.	TGCAGCGTTGAGGAGACAGGATGGAGCACTGAAGCTTTCTTT	CSVEETGWSTEAFF
TRBV14	TRBJ2-7	TRBD1	.	TGTGCCAGCAGCACCGGACAGGGGCGCTTGTACGAGCAGTACTTC	CASSTGQGRLYEQYF
TRBV6-5	TRBJ2-7	TRBD2	.	TGTGCCAGCAGGAGATATAGCGGGGGAGACTACGAGCAGTACTTC	CASRRYSGGDYEQYF
TRBV5-6	TRBJ2-3	.	.	TGTGCCAGCAGCCCCCTACTAGCCCACCTTACGAATACGCAGTATTTT	CASSPLLAHLTNTQYF
TRBV25-1	TRBJ2-7	TRBD1	.	TGTGCCAGCAGTGAATATATCGGGGACAGGGACTACGAGCAGTACTTC	CASSEYIGDRDYEQYF
TRBV27	TRBJ2-1	.	once	TGTGCCAGCAGTCGCGCTCGGAACAATGAGCAGTTCTTC	CASSRARNNEQFF
TRBV5-4	TRBJ2-3	.	once	TGTGCCAGCAGCTTGGCCCGTCGGGTCACAGATACGCAGTATTTT	CASSLARRVTDTQYF
TRBV14	TRBJ2-7	.	few	TGTGCCAGCAGCCAAACCAGGGGCAGGTACGAGCAGTACTTC	CASSQTRGRYEQYF
TRBV7-2	TRBJ2-1	.	.	TGTGCCAGCAGCTTAGTGACCAGAGGTGAGCAGTTCTTC	CASSLVTRGEQFF
TRBV5-1	TRBJ2-2	.	.	TGCGCCAGCAGCGGAGGGGGCGTGAACACCGGGGAGCTGTTTTTT	CASSGGGVNTGELFF
TRBV5-1	TRBJ1-1	TRBD1	.	TGCGCCAGCAGCGGGGACGGGACAGGGGTTACTGAAGCTTTCTTT	CASSGDGTGVTEAFF
TRBV6-6	TRBJ2-7	.	.	TGTGCCAGCAGTTACTACAGGGGAGGGTCCTACGAGCAGTACTTC	CASSYYRGGSYEQYF
TRBV5-8	TRBJ1-5	.	.	TGTGCCAGCAGCGGGAGAAATCGGGTACATCAGCCCCAGCATTTT	CASSGRNRVHQPQHF
TRBV30	TRBJ2-7	TRBD1	.	TGTGCCTTGGACAGGGGTTACGAGCAGTACTTC	CALDRGYEQYF
TRBV27	TRBJ2-7	TRBD1	.	TGTGCCAGCAGACTGTCCACAGGGGGCGGACACGAGCAGTACTTC	CASRLSTGGGHEQYF
TRBV5-1	TRBJ2-3	.	.	TGCGCCAGCAGCTTCACGGCTAGCTTACCTTACACAGATACGCAGTATTTT	CASSFTASLPYTDTQYF
TRBV4-1	TRBJ1-5	.	.	TGCGCCAGCAGCCACATAGGACTTGTTAGCAATCAGCCCCAGCATTTT	CASSHIGLVSNQPQHF
TRBV5-5	TRBJ1-1	.	.	TGTGCCAGCAGCTTTGGGCCTCCGTGGGGCACTGAAGCTTTCTTT	CASSFGPPWGTEAFF
TRBV7-8	TRBJ2-5	TRBD2	.	TGTGCCAGCAGCCCGAGACTAGCGGGGGCCTTGTCGTGGAGGGAAGAGACCCAGTACTTC	CASSPRLAGALSWREETQYF
TRBV10-2	TRBJ2-3	TRBD2	few	TGCGCCAGCAGTGAGTCGAGGTGGACTAGCGGGGCCGCAGATACGCAGTATTTT	CASSESRWTSGAADTQYF
TRBV10-3	TRBJ2-7	.	few	TGTGCCATCAGTGAGGCCCACTACGAGCAGTACTTC	CAISEAHYEQYF
TRBV9	TRBJ2-7	.	.	TGTGCCAGCAGCGTAACCGGGGACGTAAAGGAGCAGTACTTC	CASSVTGDVKEQYF
TRBV5-1	TRBJ2-1	.	.	TGCGCCAGCATGGCGGACAGCTCCTACAATGAGCAGTTCTTC	CASMADSSYNEQFF
TRBV5-6	TRBJ1-1	.	.	TGTGCCAGCAGCCCGGTGGGAGACACTGAAGCTTTCTTT	CASSPVGDTEAFF
TRBV15	TRBJ1-5	.	.	TGTGCCACCAGCAGTGGGGGTAGCAATCAGCCCCAGCATTTT	CATSSGGSNQPQHF
TRBV30	TRBJ2-7	TRBD1	once	TGTGCCTGGAGTGCCGGGACAGGGTCCTACGAGCAGTACTTC	CAWSAGTGSYEQYF
TRBV13	TRBJ2-3	.	.	TGTGCCAGCCTTGGGGGCTCAGATACGCAGTATTTT	CASLGGSDTQYF
TRBV27	TRBJ1-2	.	.	TGTGCCAGCAGTCCCCGGGCCATCACTAACTATGGCTACACCTTC	CASSPRAITNYGYTF
TRBV13	TRBJ2-5	.	medium-sized	TGTGCCAGCAGCTCGAGGGCAGACCCAGAGACCCAGTACTTC	CASSSRADPETQYF
TRBV5-6	TRBJ2-7	TRBD2	.	TGTGCCAGCATTAAGGGGACTAGCGGGGGCTCCTCCTACGAGCAGTACTTC	CASIKGTSGGSSYEQYF
TRBV19	TRBJ2-1	TRBD2	once	TGTGCCAGTAGTATAGCCGGGAGGGTTCCGTTCTTC	CASSIAGRVPFF
TRBV6-1	TRBJ1-2	.	.	TGTGCCAGCAGTGAATTTCGACAGATTAACTATGGCTACACCTTC	CASSEFRQINYGYTF
TRBV7-8	TRBJ1-5	.	.	TGTGCCAGCAGCTTAAACGCGAATCAGCCCCAGCATTTT	CASSLNANQPQHF
TRBV5-6	TRBJ2-6	.	.	TGTGCCAGCAGCTTAGGACAAACCTCTGGGGCCAACGTCCTGACTTTC	CASSLGQTSGANVLTF
TRBV7-9	TRBJ2-7	.	few	TGTGCCAGCAGCTCCGCCGTGACATACGAGCAGTACTTC	CASSSAVTYEQYF
TRBV27	TRBJ2-1	.	.	TGTGCCAGCGCGCCCGGGGGATTGAGGAATGAGCAGTTCTTC	CASAPGGLRNEQFF
TRBV29-1	TRBJ2-2	TRBD2	once	TGCAGCGTAGACCTCGGGACTAACCCCGGGGAGCTGTTTTTT	CSVDLGTNPGELFF
TRBV5-1	TRBJ2-2	.	.	TGCGCCAGCAGCCTCCGGACAGCCGACACCGGGGAGCTGTTTTTT	CASSLRTADTGELFF
TRBV30	TRBJ2-7	TRBD1	.	TGTGCCTGGAGTGTACTGTATCGGGTCGGACAGGGGGGGAACCGGTACGAGCAGTACTTC	CAWSVLYRVGQGGNRYEQYF
TRBV25-1	TRBJ2-5	.	.	TGTGCCAGCAGTAAGGGGGGATACGAGACCCAGTACTTC	CASSKGGYETQYF
TRBV5-1	TRBJ2-5	TRBD2	.	TGCGCCAGCAGCTCCCCGGCGGCGGGGGGGCTGGGGGAGACCCAGTACTTC	CASSSPAAGGLGETQYF